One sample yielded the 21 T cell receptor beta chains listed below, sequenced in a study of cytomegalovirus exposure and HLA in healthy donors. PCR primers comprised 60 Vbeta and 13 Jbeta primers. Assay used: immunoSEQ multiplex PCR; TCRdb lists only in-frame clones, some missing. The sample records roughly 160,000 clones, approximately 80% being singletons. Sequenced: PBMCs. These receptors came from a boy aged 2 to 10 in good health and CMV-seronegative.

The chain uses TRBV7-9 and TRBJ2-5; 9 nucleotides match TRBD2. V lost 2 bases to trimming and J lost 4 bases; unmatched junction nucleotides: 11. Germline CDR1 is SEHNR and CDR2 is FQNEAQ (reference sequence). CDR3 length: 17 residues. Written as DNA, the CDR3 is TGTGCCAGCAGCTTAAAGGGGGCGGGAGGGCCTTCAGAGACCCAGTACTTC. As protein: CASSLKGAGGPSETQYF.

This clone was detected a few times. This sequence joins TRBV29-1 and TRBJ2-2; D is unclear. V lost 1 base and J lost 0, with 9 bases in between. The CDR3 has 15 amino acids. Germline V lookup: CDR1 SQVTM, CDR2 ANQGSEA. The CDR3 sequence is CSVEAGFANTGELFF. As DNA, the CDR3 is TGCAGCGTTGAAGCCGGGTTCGCGAACACCGGGGAGCTGTTTTTT.

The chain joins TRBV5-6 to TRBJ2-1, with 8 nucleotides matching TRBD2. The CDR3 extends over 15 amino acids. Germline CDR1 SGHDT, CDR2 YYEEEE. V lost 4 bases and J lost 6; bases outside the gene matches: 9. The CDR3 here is CASSQRGRVSNEQFF. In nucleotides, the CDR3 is TGTGCCAGCAGCCAGCGGGGGCGGGTCAGCAATGAGCAGTTCTTC. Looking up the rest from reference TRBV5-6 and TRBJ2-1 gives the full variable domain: DAGVTQSPTHLIKTRGQQVTLRCSPKSGHDTVSWYQQALGQGPQFIFQYYEEEERQRGNFPDRFSGHQFPNYSSELNVNALLLGDSALYLCASSQRGRVSNEQFFGPGTRLTVL.

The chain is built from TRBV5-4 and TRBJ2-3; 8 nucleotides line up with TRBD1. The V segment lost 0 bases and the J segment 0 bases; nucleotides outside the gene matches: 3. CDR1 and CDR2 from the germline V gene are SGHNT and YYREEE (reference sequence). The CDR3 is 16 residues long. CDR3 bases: TGTGCCAGCAGCTTGGTCAGGGGGCTAAGCACAGATACGCAGTATTTT. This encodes CASSLVRGLSTDTQYF.

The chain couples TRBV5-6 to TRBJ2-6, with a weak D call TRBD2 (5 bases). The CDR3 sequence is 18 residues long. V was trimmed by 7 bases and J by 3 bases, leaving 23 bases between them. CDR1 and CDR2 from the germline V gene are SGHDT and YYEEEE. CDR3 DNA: TGTGCCAGCCGCCGGCCGAGGGCGGCGGCGGGTGGGGCCAACGTCCTGACTTTC. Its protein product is CASRRPRAAAGGANVLTF. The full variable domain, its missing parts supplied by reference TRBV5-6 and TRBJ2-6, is DAGVTQSPTHLIKTRGQQVTLRCSPKSGHDTVSWYQQALGQGPQFIFQYYEEEERQRGNFPDRFSGHQFPNYSSELNVNALLLGDSALYLCASRRPRAAAGGANVLTFGAGSRLTVL.

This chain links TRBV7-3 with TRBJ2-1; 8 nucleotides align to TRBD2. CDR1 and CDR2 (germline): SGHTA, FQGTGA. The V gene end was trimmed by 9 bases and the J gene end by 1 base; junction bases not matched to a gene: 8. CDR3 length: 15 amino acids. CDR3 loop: CASSSGSGSYNEQFF. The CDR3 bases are TGTGCCAGTTCCAGCGGGAGTGGGTCCTACAATGAGCAGTTCTTC.

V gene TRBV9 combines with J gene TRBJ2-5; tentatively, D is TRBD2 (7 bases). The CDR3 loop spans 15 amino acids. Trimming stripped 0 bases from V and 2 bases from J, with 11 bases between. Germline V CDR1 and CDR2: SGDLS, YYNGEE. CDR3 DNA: TGTGCCAGCAGCGTAGAGGGGGGGAGACAAGAGACCCAGTACTTC. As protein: CASSVEGGRQETQYF. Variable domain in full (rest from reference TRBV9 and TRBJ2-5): DSGVTQTPKHLITATGQRVTLRCSPRSGDLSVYWYQQSLDQGLQFLIQYYNGEERAKGNILERFSAQQFPDLHSELNLSSLELGDSALYFCASSVEGGRQETQYFGPGTRLLVL.

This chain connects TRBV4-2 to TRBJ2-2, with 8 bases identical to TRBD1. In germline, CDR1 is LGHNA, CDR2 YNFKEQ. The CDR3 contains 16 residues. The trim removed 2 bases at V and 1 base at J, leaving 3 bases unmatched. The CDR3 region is CASSQNDRGNTGELFF. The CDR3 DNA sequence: TGTGCCAGCAGCCAAAACGACAGGGGGAACACCGGGGAGCTGTTTTTT.

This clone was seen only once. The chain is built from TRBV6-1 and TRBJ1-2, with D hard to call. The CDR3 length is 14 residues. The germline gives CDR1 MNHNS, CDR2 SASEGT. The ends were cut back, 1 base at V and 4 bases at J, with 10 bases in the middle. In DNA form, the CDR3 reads TGTGCCAGCAGTGAAGAGCGACGGATCTATGGCTACACCTTC. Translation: CASSEERRIYGYTF.

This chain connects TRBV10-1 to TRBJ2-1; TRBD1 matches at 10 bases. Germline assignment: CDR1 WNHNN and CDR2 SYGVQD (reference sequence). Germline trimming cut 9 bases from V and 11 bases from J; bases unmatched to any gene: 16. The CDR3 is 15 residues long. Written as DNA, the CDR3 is TGCGCCAGTTCCGCCTCCGGGACAGGGGAGAATCAGCAGTTCTTC. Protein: CASSASGTGENQQFF.

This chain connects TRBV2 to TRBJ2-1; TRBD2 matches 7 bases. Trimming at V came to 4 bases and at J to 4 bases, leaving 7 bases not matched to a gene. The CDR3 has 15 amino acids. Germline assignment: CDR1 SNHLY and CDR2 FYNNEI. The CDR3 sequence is CASSARGETYNEQFF. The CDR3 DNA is TGTGCCAGCAGTGCACGGGGGGAAACTTACAATGAGCAGTTCTTC.

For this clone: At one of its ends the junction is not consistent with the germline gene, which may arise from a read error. The CDR3 DNA is TGTGCCAGCAGCTTGGATTGGCGGGGCGGGAACGCTGAAGCTTTCTTT. This codes for CASSLDWRGGNAEAFF. This chain connects TRBV5-4 to TRBJ1-1; D might be TRBD1 (5 bases). Per the germline V gene, CDR1 is SGHNT and CDR2 is YYREEE (reference sequence). This CDR3 has 16 residues.

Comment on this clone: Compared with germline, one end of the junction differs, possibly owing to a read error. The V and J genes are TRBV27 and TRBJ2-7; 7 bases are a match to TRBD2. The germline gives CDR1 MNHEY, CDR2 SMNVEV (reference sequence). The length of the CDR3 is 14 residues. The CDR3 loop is CASSVGTIPYKQYF. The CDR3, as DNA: TGTGCCAGCAGTGTCGGGACTATCCCCTACAAGCAGTACTTC.

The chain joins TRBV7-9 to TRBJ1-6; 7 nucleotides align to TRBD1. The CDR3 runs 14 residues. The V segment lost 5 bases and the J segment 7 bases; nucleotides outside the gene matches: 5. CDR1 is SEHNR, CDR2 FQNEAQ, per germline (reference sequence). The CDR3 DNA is TGTGCCAGCAGCCACGGACAGGAGAATTCACCCCTCCACTTT. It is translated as CASSHGQENSPLHF.

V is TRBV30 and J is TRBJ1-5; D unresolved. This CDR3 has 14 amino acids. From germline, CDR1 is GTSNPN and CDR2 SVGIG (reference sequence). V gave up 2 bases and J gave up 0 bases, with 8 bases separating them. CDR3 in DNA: TGTGCCTGGAGTAACAGTTATAGCAATCAGCCCCAGCATTTT. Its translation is CAWSNSYSNQPQHF.

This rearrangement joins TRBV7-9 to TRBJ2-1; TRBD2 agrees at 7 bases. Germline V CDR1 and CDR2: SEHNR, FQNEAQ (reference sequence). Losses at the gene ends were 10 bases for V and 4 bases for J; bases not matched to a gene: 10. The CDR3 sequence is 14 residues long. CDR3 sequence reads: CATLGRESYNEQFF. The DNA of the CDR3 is TGTGCCACCCTCGGGCGGGAGTCTTACAATGAGCAGTTCTTC.

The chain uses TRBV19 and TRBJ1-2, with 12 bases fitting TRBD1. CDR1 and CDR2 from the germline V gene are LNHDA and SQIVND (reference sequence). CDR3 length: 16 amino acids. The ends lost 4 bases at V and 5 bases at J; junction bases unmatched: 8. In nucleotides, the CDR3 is TGTGCCAGTAGTAGACGATCGGGACAGGGGGCATATGGCTACACCTTC. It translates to CASSRRSGQGAYGYTF.

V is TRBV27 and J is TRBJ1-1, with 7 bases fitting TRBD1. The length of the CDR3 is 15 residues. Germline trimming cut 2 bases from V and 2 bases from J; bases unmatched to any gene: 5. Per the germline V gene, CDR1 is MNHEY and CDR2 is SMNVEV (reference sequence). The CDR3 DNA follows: TGTGCCAGCAGTTTAGAGGGGGCGATAAACACTGAAGCTTTCTTT. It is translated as CASSLEGAINTEAFF.

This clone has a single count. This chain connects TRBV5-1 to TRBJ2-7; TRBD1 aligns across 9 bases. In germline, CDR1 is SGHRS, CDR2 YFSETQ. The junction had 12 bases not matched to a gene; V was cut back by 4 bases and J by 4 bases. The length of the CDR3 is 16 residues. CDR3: CASSGQGTPNAYEQYF. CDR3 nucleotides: TGCGCCAGCAGCGGACAGGGGACACCGAACGCTTACGAGCAGTACTTC.

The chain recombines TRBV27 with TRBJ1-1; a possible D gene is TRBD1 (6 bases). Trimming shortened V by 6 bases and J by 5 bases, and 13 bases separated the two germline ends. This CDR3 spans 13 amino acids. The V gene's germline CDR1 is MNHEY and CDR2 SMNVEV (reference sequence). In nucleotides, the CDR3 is TGTGCCAGCAGCCCCGGACAGCGGACTGAAGCTTTCTTT. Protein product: CASSPGQRTEAFF.

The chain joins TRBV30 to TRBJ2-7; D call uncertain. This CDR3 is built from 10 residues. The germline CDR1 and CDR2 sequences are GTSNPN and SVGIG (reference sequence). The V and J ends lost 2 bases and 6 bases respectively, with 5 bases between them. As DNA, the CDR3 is TGTGCCTGGAGTCACAGCGAGCAGTACTTC. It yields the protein CAWSHSEQYF.